This TCR beta chain was sequenced for a study of T-cell memory formation after mild COVID-19. Points from the study as a whole: Prior to infection, memory already included some responding clones, suggesting cross-reactive memory joined. Whereas later expanders leaned CD4+, clones contracting day 15 to 85 showed a balanced CD4/CD8 makeup.

TCRdb reanalysed the 5' RACE reads using MiXCR and keeps one entry per CDR3 protein. The data contain 410,000 or so distinct CDR3 sequences, 23% of them seen just once; the ten biggest clones take up less than 15%. Comment on this clonotype: Its antigen remains unidentified.

The CDR3 spans 16 residues. V was shortened by 0 bases and J by 0 bases, with 10 bases between the two germline ends. Per the germline V gene, CDR1 is LGHNT and CDR2 is FRNRAP. The receptor was derived from an adult woman who had mild COVID-19 (a few samples of this study predate the infection). Cell type and time point are not known. Material for sequencing was PBMCs or a T cell subset sorted from them (not recorded which). The chain employs TRBV12-5 and TRBJ2-3, with D possibly TRBD2 on 6 matching bases. CDR3 sequence: CASGLVLGTSTDTQYF. The CDR3 coding sequence is TGTGCTAGTGGTTTGGTACTGGGGACTAGCACAGATACGCAGTATTTT.